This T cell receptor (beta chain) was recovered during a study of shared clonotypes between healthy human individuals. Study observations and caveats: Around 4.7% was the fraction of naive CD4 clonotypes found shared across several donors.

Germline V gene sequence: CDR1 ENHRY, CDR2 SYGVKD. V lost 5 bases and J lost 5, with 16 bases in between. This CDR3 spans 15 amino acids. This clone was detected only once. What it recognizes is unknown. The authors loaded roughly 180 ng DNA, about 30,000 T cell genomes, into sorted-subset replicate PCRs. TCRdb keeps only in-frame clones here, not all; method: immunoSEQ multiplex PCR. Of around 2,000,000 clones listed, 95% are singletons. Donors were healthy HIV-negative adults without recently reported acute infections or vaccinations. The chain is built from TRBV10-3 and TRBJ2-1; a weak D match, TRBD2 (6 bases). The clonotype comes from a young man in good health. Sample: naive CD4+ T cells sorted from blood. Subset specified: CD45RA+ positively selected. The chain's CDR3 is CAISPEGGKDNEQFF. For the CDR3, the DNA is TGTGCCATCAGTCCGGAGGGCGGGAAGGACAATGAGCAGTTCTTC.